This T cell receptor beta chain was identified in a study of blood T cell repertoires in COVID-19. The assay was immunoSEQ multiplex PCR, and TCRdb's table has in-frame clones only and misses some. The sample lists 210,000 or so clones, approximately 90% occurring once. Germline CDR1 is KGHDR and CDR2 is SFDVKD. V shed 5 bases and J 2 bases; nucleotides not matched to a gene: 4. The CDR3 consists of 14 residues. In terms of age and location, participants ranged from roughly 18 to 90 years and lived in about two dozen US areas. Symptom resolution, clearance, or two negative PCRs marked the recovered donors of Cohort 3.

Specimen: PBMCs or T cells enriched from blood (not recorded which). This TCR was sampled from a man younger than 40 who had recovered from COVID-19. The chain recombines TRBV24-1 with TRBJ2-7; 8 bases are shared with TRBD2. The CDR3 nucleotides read TGTGCCACCAGTGCGGGGGGGATTCCCTACGAGCAGTACTTC. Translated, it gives CATSAGGIPYEQYF.